This TCR beta chain was sequenced during a study of T cells in Graves' hyperthyroidism and ophthalmopathy. Looking at the study overall: Initial diagnosis, before any treatment, was when peripheral blood was collected. Study observations and caveats: Ophthalmopathy, as predicted by the model, came a median roughly 6.8 months after the prediction.

RNA transcripts served as the template for amplifying TCR beta CDR3 regions. A first-round RT-PCR of the TCR CDR3 used the HTBI primer set. TCRdb fed the multiplex PCR reads into MiXCR, producing one record per CDR3 protein. Of some 350,000 distinct CDR3 sequences listed, about 16% are singletons. This CDR3 region has 14 residues. Germline V gene sequence: CDR1 MNHNS, CDR2 SASEGT. Trimming removed 5 bases from V and 0 bases from J, with 11 bases in between. With regard to this clonotype: The antigen remains unidentified.

The study excluded patients with uncontrolled infection, other autoimmune disease, pregnancy or lactation. PBMCs were derived from around 10 ml fresh peripheral blood. Sequencing used blood. This clonotype originated in a woman in her sixties or seventies with Graves' ophthalmopathy. This chain connects TRBV6-1 to TRBJ2-7; D gene uncertain. In nucleotides, the CDR3 is TGTGCCAGCAGTTGGGTGGCGGTCTCCTACGAGCAGTACTTC. Encoded protein: CASSWVAVSYEQYF.